This entry lists 9 T cell receptor beta chains sequenced from one sample in a study of T cells after yellow fever vaccination. MiXCR, run by TCRdb on the 5' RACE reads, gives a single entry per CDR3 protein. The profile shows 300,000 to 400,000 distinct CDR3 sequences, approximately 12% of them singletons. The sequencing here drew on CD4+ T cells sorted from PBMCs, taken 45 days after the yellow fever booster vaccination. The receptors were sampled from a man aged 18 to 29 who received the YFV17D yellow fever vaccine.

The chain joins TRBV7-2 to TRBJ2-5; tentative D call: TRBD2 (6 bases). Germline V gene data show CDR1 as SGHTA and CDR2 as FQGNSA. CDR3 length: 14 residues. V was shortened by 8 bases and J by 0 bases, with 13 bases between the two germline ends. CDR3 protein: CASGRTAYQETQYF. Here the CDR3 DNA reads TGTGCCAGCGGGAGGACGGCTTACCAAGAGACCCAGTACTTC.

This clonotype was seen repeatedly, ten times or more. This chain uses TRBV10-3 with TRBJ2-2; the match to TRBD1 covers 9 bases. CDR3 length equals 15 residues. V shed 6 bases, J shed 6 bases, and the junction held 8 bases outside the gene matches. Germline loops: CDR1 ENHRY, CDR2 SYGVKD. This CDR3 reads CAIRERQGVAGELFF. CDR3 in DNA: TGTGCCATCAGGGAAAGACAGGGGGTGGCCGGGGAGCTGTTTTTT.

The chain is built from TRBV21-1 and TRBJ2-7; the table's TRBD1 call for D was not verified on the DNA. TRBV21-1 is annotated as a pseudogene. This CDR3 is 16 amino acids long. The CDR3 bases are TGTGCCAGCAGCACGTGGGACACGTGGAGCTCCTACGAGCAGTACGTC. Protein: CASSTWDTWSSYEQYV.

This clonotype appeared a few times. The chain combines TRBV6-5 with TRBJ2-7, with D perhaps being TRBD1 or TRBD2 (5 bases each). CDR1 and CDR2 (germline): MNHEY, SVGAGI. Trimming took off 5 bases at V and 2 bases at J, with 13 bases between the two ends. This CDR3 contains 14 residues. The CDR3 is CASSPLRGPYEQYV. Written as DNA, the CDR3 is TGTGCCAGCAGTCCTTTACGGGGACCCTACGAGCAGTACGTC.

The chain has TRBV6-2 or TRBV6-3 and TRBJ1-2; D is uncertain. The CDR3 runs to 13 residues. CDR1 and CDR2 from the germline V gene are MNHEY and SVGEGT. Trimming shortened V by 8 bases and J by 8 bases, and 18 bases separated the two germline ends. The CDR3: CASGTVVVEGYTF. In DNA form, the CDR3 reads TGTGCCAGCGGCACGGTGGTCGTGGAGGGCTACACCTTC.

The chain uses TRBV7-2 and TRBJ2-3; 12 nucleotides line up with TRBD2. Trimming removed 5 bases from V and 4 bases from J; junction bases left unmatched: 7. Looked up from germline, CDR1 is SGHTA and CDR2 is FQGNSA. The CDR3 extends over 16 amino acids. The CDR3 DNA sequence: TGTGCCAGCAGCCTCCTAGCGGGGGGGGCCCCAGATACGCAGTATTTT. This gives the protein CASSLLAGGAPDTQYF.

The gene calls are TRBV12-3 or TRBV12-4 and TRBJ2-2; 8 bases line up with TRBD1. Trimming at V came to 5 bases and at J to 4 bases, leaving 3 bases not matched to a gene. The CDR3 is 14 residues long. As DNA, the CDR3 is TGTGCCAGCAGTCAGGACAGGGCCACCGGGGAGCTGTTTTTT. It yields the protein CASSQDRATGELFF.

The table lists this clonotype with a few counts. The genes are TRBV25-1 and TRBJ2-3; the D call may be TRBD1 or TRBD2 (6 bases each). Germline V CDR1 and CDR2: MGHDK, SYGVNS. This CDR3 is built from 13 residues. V lost 6 bases to trimming and J lost 4 bases, with 11 bases between them. CDR3 sequence: CASRKEGADTQYF. CDR3 nucleotide sequence: TGTGCCAGCAGAAAGGAGGGGGCAGATACGCAGTATTTT.

The chain uses TRBV2 and TRBJ2-7; possible D gene TRBD1, 6 bases. Germline V lookup: CDR1 SNHLY, CDR2 FYNNEI. V was trimmed by 6 bases and J by 2 bases, leaving 11 bases between them. This CDR3 is 13 amino acids long. The CDR3 region has the DNA TGTGCCAGCAGGCAAGCAGGGGCCTACGAGCAGTACTTC. Translating it yields CASRQAGAYEQYF.